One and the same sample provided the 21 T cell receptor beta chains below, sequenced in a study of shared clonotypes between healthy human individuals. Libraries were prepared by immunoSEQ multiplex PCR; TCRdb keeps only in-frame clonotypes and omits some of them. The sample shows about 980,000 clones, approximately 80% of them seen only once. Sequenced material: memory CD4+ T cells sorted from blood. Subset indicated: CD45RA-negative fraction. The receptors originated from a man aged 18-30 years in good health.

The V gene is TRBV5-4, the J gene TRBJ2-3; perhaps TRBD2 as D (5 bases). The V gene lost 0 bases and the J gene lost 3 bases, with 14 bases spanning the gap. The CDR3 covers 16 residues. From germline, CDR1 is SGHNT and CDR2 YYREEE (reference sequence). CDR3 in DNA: TGTGCCAGCAGCTTGGGCGGTAGCGATTCGACAGATACGCAGTATTTT. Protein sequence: CASSLGGSDSTDTQYF.

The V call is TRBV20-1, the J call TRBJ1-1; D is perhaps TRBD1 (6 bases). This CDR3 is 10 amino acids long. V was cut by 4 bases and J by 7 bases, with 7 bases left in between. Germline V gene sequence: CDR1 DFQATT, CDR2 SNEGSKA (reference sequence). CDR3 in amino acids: CSAIRGEAFF. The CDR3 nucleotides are TGCAGTGCTATCAGGGGTGAAGCTTTCTTT.

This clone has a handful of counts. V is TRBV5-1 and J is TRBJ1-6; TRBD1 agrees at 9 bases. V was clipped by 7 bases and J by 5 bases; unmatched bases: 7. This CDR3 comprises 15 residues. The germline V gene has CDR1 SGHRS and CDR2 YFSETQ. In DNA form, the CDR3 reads TGCGCCAGCGCCTTCGGGGACAGGGATAATTCACCCCTCCACTTT. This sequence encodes CASAFGDRDNSPLHF.

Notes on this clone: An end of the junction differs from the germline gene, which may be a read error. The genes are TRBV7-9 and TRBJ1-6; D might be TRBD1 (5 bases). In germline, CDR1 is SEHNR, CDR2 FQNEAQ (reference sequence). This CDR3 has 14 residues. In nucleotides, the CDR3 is TGTGCCAGCAGCCCCTGGGGGGATAAATCACCCCTCCACTTT. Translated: CASSPWGDKSPLHF.

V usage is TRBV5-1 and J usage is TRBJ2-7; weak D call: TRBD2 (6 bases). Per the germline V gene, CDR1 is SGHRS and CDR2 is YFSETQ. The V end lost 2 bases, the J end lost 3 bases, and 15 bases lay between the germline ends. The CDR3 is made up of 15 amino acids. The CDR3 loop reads CASSFALKGGYEQYF. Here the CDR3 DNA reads TGCGCCAGCAGCTTCGCCTTAAAGGGAGGCTACGAGCAGTACTTC.

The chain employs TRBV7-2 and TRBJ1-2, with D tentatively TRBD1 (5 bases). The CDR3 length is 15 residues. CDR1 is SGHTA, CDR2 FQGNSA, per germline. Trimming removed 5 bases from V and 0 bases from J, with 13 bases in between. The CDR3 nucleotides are TGTGCCAGCAGCCCCGGGACGCCAGCTAACTATGGCTACACCTTC. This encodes CASSPGTPANYGYTF.

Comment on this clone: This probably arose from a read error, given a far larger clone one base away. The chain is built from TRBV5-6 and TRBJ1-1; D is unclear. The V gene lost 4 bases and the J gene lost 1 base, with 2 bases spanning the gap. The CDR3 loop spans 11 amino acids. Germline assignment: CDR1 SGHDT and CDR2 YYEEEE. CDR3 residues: CASSQNTEAFF. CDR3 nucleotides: TGTGCCAGCAGCCAGAACACTGAAGCTTTCTTT.

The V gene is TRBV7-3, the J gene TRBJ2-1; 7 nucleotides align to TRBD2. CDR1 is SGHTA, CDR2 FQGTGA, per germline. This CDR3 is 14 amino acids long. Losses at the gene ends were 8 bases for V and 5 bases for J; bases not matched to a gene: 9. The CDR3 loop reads CASRAGEIDNEQFF. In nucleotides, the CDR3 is TGTGCCAGCCGGGCGGGGGAGATAGACAATGAGCAGTTCTTC.

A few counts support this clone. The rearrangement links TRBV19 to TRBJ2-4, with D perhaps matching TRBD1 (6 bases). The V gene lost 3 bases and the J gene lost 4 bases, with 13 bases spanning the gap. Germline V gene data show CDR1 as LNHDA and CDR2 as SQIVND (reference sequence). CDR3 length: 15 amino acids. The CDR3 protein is CASSMRTGTKNIQYF. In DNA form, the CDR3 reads TGTGCCAGTAGTATGAGAACGGGGACAAAAAACATTCAGTACTTC.

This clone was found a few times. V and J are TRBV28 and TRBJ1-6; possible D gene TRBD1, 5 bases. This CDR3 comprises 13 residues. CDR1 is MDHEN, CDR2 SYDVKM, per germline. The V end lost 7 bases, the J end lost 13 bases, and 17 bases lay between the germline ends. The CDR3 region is CASNAGAQQPLHF. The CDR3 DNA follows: TGTGCCAGCAACGCCGGGGCTCAACAGCCCCTCCACTTT.

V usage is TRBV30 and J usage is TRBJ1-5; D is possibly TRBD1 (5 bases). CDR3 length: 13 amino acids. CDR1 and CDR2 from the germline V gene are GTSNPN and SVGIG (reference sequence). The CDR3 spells CGAAGQGGQPQHF. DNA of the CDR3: TGTGGAGCTGCAGGGCAGGGCGGTCAGCCCCAGCATTTT.

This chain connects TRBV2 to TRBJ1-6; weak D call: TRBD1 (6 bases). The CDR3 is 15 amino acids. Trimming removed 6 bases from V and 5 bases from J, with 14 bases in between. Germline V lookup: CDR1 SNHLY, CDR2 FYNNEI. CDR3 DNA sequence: TGTGCCAGCAGAGAGGGGGTGATTAATAATTCACCCCTCCACTTT. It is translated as CASREGVINNSPLHF. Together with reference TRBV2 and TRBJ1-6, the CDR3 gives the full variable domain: EPEVTQTPSHQVTQMGQEVILRCVPISNHLYFYWYRQILGQKVEFLVSFYNNEISEKSEIFDDQFSVERPDGSNFTLKIRSTKLEDSAMYFCASREGVINNSPLHFGNGTRLTVT.

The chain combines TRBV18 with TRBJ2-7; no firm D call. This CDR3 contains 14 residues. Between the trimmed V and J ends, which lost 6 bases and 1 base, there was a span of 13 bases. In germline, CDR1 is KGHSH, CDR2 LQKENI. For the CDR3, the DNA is TGTGCCAGCTCCCGAGAAAGCTTTTCCTACGAGCAGTACTTC. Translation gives CASSRESFSYEQYF.

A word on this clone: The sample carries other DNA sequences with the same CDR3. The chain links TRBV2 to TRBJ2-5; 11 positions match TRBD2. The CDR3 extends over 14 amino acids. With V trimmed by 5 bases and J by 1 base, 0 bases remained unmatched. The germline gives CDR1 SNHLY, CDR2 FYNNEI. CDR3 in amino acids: CASSLAGGQETQYF. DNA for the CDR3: TGTGCCAGCAGTCTAGCGGGGGGCCAAGAGACCCAGTACTTC.

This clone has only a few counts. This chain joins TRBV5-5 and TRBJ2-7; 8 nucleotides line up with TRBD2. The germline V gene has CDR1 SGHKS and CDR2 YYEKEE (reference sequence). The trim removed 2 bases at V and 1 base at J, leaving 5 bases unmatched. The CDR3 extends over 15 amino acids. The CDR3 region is CASSFGPSGSYEQYF. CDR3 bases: TGTGCCAGCAGCTTCGGGCCTAGCGGGTCCTACGAGCAGTACTTC.

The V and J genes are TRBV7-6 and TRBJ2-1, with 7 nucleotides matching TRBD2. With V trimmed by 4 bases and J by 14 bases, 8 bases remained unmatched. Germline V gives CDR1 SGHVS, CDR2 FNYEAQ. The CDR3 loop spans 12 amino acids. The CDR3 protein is CASSSTAGDKFF. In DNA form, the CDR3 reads TGTGCCAGCAGCTCCACGGCGGGAGATAAGTTCTTC.

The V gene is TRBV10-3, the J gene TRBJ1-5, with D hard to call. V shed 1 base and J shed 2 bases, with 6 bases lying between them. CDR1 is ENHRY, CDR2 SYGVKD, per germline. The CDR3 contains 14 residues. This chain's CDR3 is CAISELSGNQPQHF. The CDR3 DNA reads TGTGCCATCAGTGAGTTATCCGGCAATCAGCCCCAGCATTTT.

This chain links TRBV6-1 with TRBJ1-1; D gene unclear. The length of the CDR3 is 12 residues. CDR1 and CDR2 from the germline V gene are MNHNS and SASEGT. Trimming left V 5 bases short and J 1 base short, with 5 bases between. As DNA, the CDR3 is TGTGCCAGCAGTCGGACGAACACTGAAGCTTTCTTT. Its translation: CASSRTNTEAFF.

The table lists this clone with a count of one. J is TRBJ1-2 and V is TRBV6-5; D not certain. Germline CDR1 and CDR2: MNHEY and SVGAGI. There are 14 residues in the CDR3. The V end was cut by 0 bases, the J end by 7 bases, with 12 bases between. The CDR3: CASSYSANEAGYTF. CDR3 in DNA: TGTGCCAGCAGTTACTCAGCCAATGAGGCTGGCTACACCTTC.

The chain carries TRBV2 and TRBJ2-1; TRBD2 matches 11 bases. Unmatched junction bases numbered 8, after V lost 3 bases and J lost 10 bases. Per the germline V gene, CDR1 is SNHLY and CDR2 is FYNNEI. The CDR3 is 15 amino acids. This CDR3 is CASSEGTSGTGEQFF. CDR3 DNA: TGTGCCAGCAGTGAGGGGACTAGCGGCACGGGGGAGCAGTTCTTC.

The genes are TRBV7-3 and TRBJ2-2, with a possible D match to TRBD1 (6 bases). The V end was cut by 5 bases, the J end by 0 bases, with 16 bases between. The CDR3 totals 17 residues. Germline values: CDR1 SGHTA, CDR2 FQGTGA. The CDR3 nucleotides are TGTGCCAGCAGCGCAGGCTGGGGGCTGGCGAACACCGGGGAGCTGTTTTTT. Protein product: CASSAGWGLANTGELFF.